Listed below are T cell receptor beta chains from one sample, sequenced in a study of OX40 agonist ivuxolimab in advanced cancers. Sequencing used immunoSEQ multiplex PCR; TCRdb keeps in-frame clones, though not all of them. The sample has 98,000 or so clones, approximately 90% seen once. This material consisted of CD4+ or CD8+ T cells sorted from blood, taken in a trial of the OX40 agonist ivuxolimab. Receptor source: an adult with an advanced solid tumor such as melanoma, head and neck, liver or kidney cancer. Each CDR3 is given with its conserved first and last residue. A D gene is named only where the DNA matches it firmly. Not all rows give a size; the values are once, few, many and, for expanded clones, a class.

CDR3 DNA: TGCAGCGTTGCACCTGCTAGCACAGATACGCAGTATTTT
CDR3 protein: CSVAPASTDTQYF
D gene: NA
CDR3 length: 13
V gene: TRBV29-1
clone size: NA
J gene: TRBJ2-3

CDR3 DNA: TGTGCCAGCAGCGTAGGGTCAAGCGGGGGGGTCAATGAGCAGTTCTTC
CDR3 protein: CASSVGSSGGVNEQFF
D gene: TRBD2
CDR3 length: 16
V gene: TRBV9
clone size: NA
J gene: TRBJ2-1

CDR3 DNA: TGTGCCTGGAGATTTGCGGGGCCCCCCTACGAGCAGTACTTC
CDR3 protein: CAWRFAGPPYEQYF
D gene: NA
CDR3 length: 14
V gene: TRBV30
clone size: NA
J gene: TRBJ2-7

CDR3 DNA: TGTGCCAGCAGTTCCCGGGGAATGAGCACAGATACGCAGTATTTT
CDR3 protein: CASSSRGMSTDTQYF
D gene: NA
CDR3 length: 15
V gene: TRBV6-1
clone size: NA
J gene: TRBJ2-3

CDR3 DNA: TGTGCCAGCAGCCTACTGGCCTCAGATGGCTACACCTTC
CDR3 protein: CASSLLASDGYTF
D gene: NA
CDR3 length: 13
V gene: TRBV7-9
clone size: NA
J gene: TRBJ1-2

CDR3 DNA: TGCGCCAGCAGCTTGAGTGACAGGGTTCAAGAGACCCAGTACTTC
CDR3 protein: CASSLSDRVQETQYF
D gene: TRBD1
CDR3 length: 15
V gene: TRBV5-1
clone size: NA
J gene: TRBJ2-5

CDR3 DNA: TGTGCCAGCAGCCCGAGCCGGACGGGAACCAATGAAAAACTGTTTTTT
CDR3 protein: CASSPSRTGTNEKLFF
D gene: NA
CDR3 length: 16
V gene: TRBV7-9
clone size: NA
J gene: TRBJ1-4

CDR3 DNA: TGCGCCAGCAGCCCACGGACTAGCGGGAGCACAGATACGCAGTATTTT
CDR3 protein: CASSPRTSGSTDTQYF
D gene: TRBD2
CDR3 length: 16
V gene: TRBV5-1
clone size: NA
J gene: TRBJ2-3

CDR3 DNA: TGTGCCAGCAGAAAAGGACAGGGGGACACCGGGGAGCTGTTTTTT
CDR3 protein: CASRKGQGDTGELFF
D gene: TRBD1
CDR3 length: 15
V gene: TRBV9
clone size: NA
J gene: TRBJ2-2

CDR3 DNA: TGTGCCTGGGGAGCGGGCCAAGGGGGCAGGTTGAATTCACCCCTCCACTTT
CDR3 protein: CAWGAGQGGRLNSPLHF
D gene: TRBD1
CDR3 length: 17
V gene: TRBV30
clone size: once
J gene: TRBJ1-6

CDR3 DNA: TGTGCCAGCAGCTTTTTAGCGGGGGGAGACACCGGGGAGCTGTTTTTT
CDR3 protein: CASSFLAGGDTGELFF
D gene: TRBD2
CDR3 length: 16
V gene: TRBV9
clone size: once
J gene: TRBJ2-2

CDR3 DNA: TGTGCCAGCAGGAACCAGGGACGGTTAAAAGAGACCCAGTACTTC
CDR3 protein: CASRNQGRLKETQYF
D gene: NA
CDR3 length: 15
V gene: TRBV2
clone size: NA
J gene: TRBJ2-5

CDR3 DNA: TGCAGTGCTAGTCTAAGCGATACGCAGTATTTT
CDR3 protein: CSASLSDTQYF
D gene: NA
CDR3 length: 11
V gene: TRBV20-1
clone size: NA
J gene: TRBJ2-3

CDR3 DNA: TGTGCCTGGAGCCCCGGAGTTCAGGGAAACGAAAAACTGTTTTTT
CDR3 protein: CAWSPGVQGNEKLFF
D gene: NA
CDR3 length: 15
V gene: TRBV30
clone size: NA
J gene: TRBJ1-4

CDR3 DNA: TGCGCCAGCAGCTTCGGGCCCACAGATACGCAGTATTTT
CDR3 protein: CASSFGPTDTQYF
D gene: NA
CDR3 length: 13
V gene: TRBV5-1
clone size: once
J gene: TRBJ2-3

CDR3 DNA: TGTGCCAGCAGCTTAGAACCGAAGTACGAGCAGTACTTC
CDR3 protein: CASSLEPKYEQYF
D gene: NA
CDR3 length: 13
V gene: TRBV7-2
clone size: NA
J gene: TRBJ2-7

CDR3 DNA: TGTGCCAGCAGCTTTTTGGGTACTATCACAGATACGCAGTATTTT
CDR3 protein: CASSFLGTITDTQYF
D gene: NA
CDR3 length: 15
V gene: TRBV9
clone size: NA
J gene: TRBJ2-3

CDR3 DNA: TGCAGCGTTTGGGGTAATGAAAAACTGTTTTTT
CDR3 protein: CSVWGNEKLFF
D gene: NA
CDR3 length: 11
V gene: TRBV29-1
clone size: NA
J gene: TRBJ1-4

CDR3 DNA: TGTGCCAGCAGCGTGTACAGGGAATCCCAGCCCCAGCATTTT
CDR3 protein: CASSVYRESQPQHF
D gene: NA
CDR3 length: 14
V gene: TRBV7-8
clone size: NA
J gene: TRBJ1-5

CDR3 DNA: TGTGCCAGCAGCCAAGTTGGACATGGAGCTTTCTTT
CDR3 protein: CASSQVGHGAFF
D gene: NA
CDR3 length: 12
V gene: TRBV14
clone size: NA
J gene: TRBJ1-1

CDR3 DNA: TGTGCCAGTAGTGTCCGCTCTGGGGCCAACGTCCTGACTTTC
CDR3 protein: CASSVRSGANVLTF
D gene: NA
CDR3 length: 14
V gene: TRBV19
clone size: NA
J gene: TRBJ2-6

CDR3 DNA: TGTGCCAGCAGCTTGGTGTATCGGGAACCCAAAGAGACCCAGTACTTC
CDR3 protein: CASSLVYREPKETQYF
D gene: NA
CDR3 length: 16
V gene: TRBV5-6
clone size: NA
J gene: TRBJ2-5

CDR3 DNA: TGTGCCAGCTATACGGGGGGAATGGGCAATCAGCCCCAGCATTTT
CDR3 protein: CASYTGGMGNQPQHF
D gene: NA
CDR3 length: 15
V gene: TRBV11-3
clone size: once
J gene: TRBJ1-5

CDR3 DNA: TGCGCCAGCAGCGAGGGACAGCTGAACACTGAAGCTTTCTTT
CDR3 protein: CASSEGQLNTEAFF
D gene: TRBD1
CDR3 length: 14
V gene: TRBV5-1
clone size: NA
J gene: TRBJ1-1

CDR3 DNA: TGTGCCAGCACCAGGGGGAGGACTGAAGCTTTCTTT
CDR3 protein: CASTRGRTEAFF
D gene: TRBD1
CDR3 length: 12
V gene: TRBV6-1
clone size: NA
J gene: TRBJ1-1

CDR3 DNA: TGTGCCTGGAGAGGTGGAGGACCAACTAATGAAAAACTGTTTTTT
CDR3 protein: CAWRGGGPTNEKLFF
D gene: NA
CDR3 length: 15
V gene: TRBV30
clone size: NA
J gene: TRBJ1-4

CDR3 DNA: TGTGCCAGCAGCTTAGGTGCGGGGCGCCTGGGCTACACCTTC
CDR3 protein: CASSLGAGRLGYTF
D gene: NA
CDR3 length: 14
V gene: TRBV11-1
clone size: NA
J gene: TRBJ1-2

CDR3 DNA: TGTGCCAGCAGTTACGAGTCCGACAACTACAATGAGCAGTTCTTC
CDR3 protein: CASSYESDNYNEQFF
D gene: NA
CDR3 length: 15
V gene: TRBV6-6
clone size: NA
J gene: TRBJ2-1

CDR3 DNA: TGTGCCAGCAGTACCGGGACAGGGTACGAGCAGTACTTC
CDR3 protein: CASSTGTGYEQYF
D gene: TRBD1
CDR3 length: 13
V gene: TRBV6-6
clone size: once
J gene: TRBJ2-7

CDR3 DNA: TGTGCCATCAGTGTCACTATCACGAACACTGAAGCTTTCTTT
CDR3 protein: CAISVTITNTEAFF
D gene: NA
CDR3 length: 14
V gene: TRBV10-3
clone size: few
J gene: TRBJ1-1

CDR3 DNA: TGTGCCAGCAGCTCCGGGGGACAGTTCGTATACAATGAGCAGTTCTTC
CDR3 protein: CASSSGGQFVYNEQFF
D gene: NA
CDR3 length: 16
V gene: TRBV7-8
clone size: once
J gene: TRBJ2-1

CDR3 DNA: TGCGCCAGCAGCTTTCGGGACCAGCAGTTCTTC
CDR3 protein: CASSFRDQQFF
D gene: NA
CDR3 length: 11
V gene: TRBV5-1
clone size: NA
J gene: TRBJ2-1

CDR3 DNA: TGTGCCAGCAACCCATACAGCCCACAGGGATACACTGAAGCTTTCTTT
CDR3 protein: CASNPYSPQGYTEAFF
D gene: NA
CDR3 length: 16
V gene: TRBV28
clone size: few
J gene: TRBJ1-1

CDR3 DNA: TGTGCCTGGAGTAGGCCAGCTAAAGGCGACGAGCAGTACTTC
CDR3 protein: CAWSRPAKGDEQYF
D gene: NA
CDR3 length: 14
V gene: TRBV30
clone size: NA
J gene: TRBJ2-7

CDR3 DNA: TGTGCCAGCAGCGCACCGGGACTAACCCTCTACAATGAGCAGTTCTTC
CDR3 protein: CASSAPGLTLYNEQFF
D gene: TRBD2
CDR3 length: 16
V gene: TRBV11-2
clone size: NA
J gene: TRBJ2-1

CDR3 DNA: TGTGCCAGTAGTATAGGTATCGACAACTACGAGCAGTACTTC
CDR3 protein: CASSIGIDNYEQYF
D gene: NA
CDR3 length: 14
V gene: TRBV19
clone size: NA
J gene: TRBJ2-7

CDR3 DNA: TGCAGCGTCGGGACAGTCATGAACACTGAAGCTTTCTTT
CDR3 protein: CSVGTVMNTEAFF
D gene: TRBD1
CDR3 length: 13
V gene: TRBV29-1
clone size: NA
J gene: TRBJ1-1

CDR3 DNA: TGCGCCAGCAGCCCCGAGTCGAGGGTTGGGAACACTGAAGCTTTCTTT
CDR3 protein: CASSPESRVGNTEAFF
D gene: NA
CDR3 length: 16
V gene: TRBV5-1
clone size: NA
J gene: TRBJ1-1

CDR3 DNA: TGTGCCAGCAGTGGGTCAGGCCTAAATCAGCCCCAGCATTTT
CDR3 protein: CASSGSGLNQPQHF
D gene: NA
CDR3 length: 14
V gene: TRBV6-1
clone size: NA
J gene: TRBJ1-5